One and the same sample provided the 16 T cell receptor beta chains below, sequenced in a study of T cell repertoires in cytomegalovirus infection. TCRdb ran MiXCR on the reads and lists one entry per CDR3 protein. The table shows about 900,000 distinct CDR3 sequences, with roughly 30% occurring only once. No cognate antigen is known for these TCRs. Source: cultured CD8+ T cells from PBMCs, taken from culture after CMV antigen stimulation. The source of these receptors is a human donor in good health (CMV status not recorded). Some clones in this sample may be carry-over from other donors' samples.

The chain links TRBV7-3 to TRBJ2-1; TRBD2 matches 8 bases. V was clipped by 8 bases and J by 7 bases; unmatched bases: 10. Germline CDR1 reads SGHTA; CDR2 reads FQGTGA. The CDR3 is 14 amino acids. The CDR3 bases are TGTGCCAGCGCCGGTAGCGGGGTCGCAAATGAGCAGTTCTTC. It yields the protein CASAGSGVANEQFF.

This clonotype was found a few times. V is TRBV28 and J is TRBJ2-5, with D perhaps TRBD1 (6 bases). Germline values: CDR1 MDHEN, CDR2 SYDVKM. V lost 5 bases and J lost 2, with 15 bases in between. The CDR3 is 15 amino acids. The CDR3 region has the DNA TGTGCCAGCAGTATTATTAAGGACAGACAAGAGACCCAGTACTTC. This codes for CASSIIKDRQETQYF.

This clonotype was seen ten or more times. This chain links TRBV7-6 with TRBJ2-2; 7 nucleotides line up with TRBD1. V gave up 5 bases and J gave up 6 bases; unmatched junction bases: 6. The V gene's germline CDR1 is SGHVS and CDR2 FNYEAQ. The CDR3 extends over 14 amino acids. The CDR3 here is CASSPRDSAGELFF. The CDR3 DNA reads TGTGCCAGCAGCCCGAGGGACAGCGCCGGGGAGCTGTTTTTT.

As DNA, the CDR3 is TGTGCCAGCTCCCTGACCGGACAGGGGAAGACTGAAGCTTTCTTT. Its protein product is CASSLTGQGKTEAFF. V usage is TRBV6-2 or TRBV6-3 and J usage is TRBJ1-1, with TRBD1 identical over 9 bases. This CDR3 spans 15 amino acids. The V segment lost 8 bases and the J segment 5 bases; nucleotides outside the gene matches: 12. Germline-derived CDR1 and CDR2 are MNHEY and SVGEGT.

V gene TRBV19 combines with J gene TRBJ1-4; D perhaps matches TRBD1 (5 bases). The V end lost 5 bases, the J end lost 14 bases, and 15 bases lay between the germline ends. The CDR3 is 12 amino acids. Germline V gives CDR1 LNHDA, CDR2 SQIVND (reference sequence). The CDR3 region has the DNA TGTGCCAGTAGTTCGGGGCCTCGTTGGCTGTTTTTT. Encoded protein: CASSSGPRWLFF.

This clonotype appeared many times. The chain has TRBV12-3 or TRBV12-4 and TRBJ1-2; no clear D gene. The CDR3 is 14 amino acids. Trimming left V 0 bases short and J 8 bases short, with 13 bases between. CDR3: CASSLAPALGGYTF. CDR3 bases: TGTGCCAGCAGTTTAGCGCCTGCCTTAGGGGGCTACACCTTC.

J is TRBJ2-5 and V is TRBV7-9; D may match TRBD1 or TRBD2 (7 bases each). Trimming stripped 5 bases from V and 0 bases from J, with 25 bases between. Germline-derived CDR1 and CDR2 are SEHNR and FQNEAQ (reference sequence). CDR3 length: 19 amino acids. As DNA, the CDR3 is TGTGCCAGCAGCCCACCAGGGGGGGGCTGGAAGTTCTACCAAGAGACCCAGTACTTC. Amino acid sequence: CASSPPGGGWKFYQETQYF.

The J gene is TRBJ2-3, the V gene TRBV15; 8 nucleotides line up with TRBD1. V trimming: 7 bases; J trimming: 3 bases; junction bases outside the gene matches: 6. This CDR3 is 14 amino acids long. Germline V gene lookup returns CDR1 LNHNV and CDR2 YYDKDF (reference sequence). CDR3 sequence (DNA): TGTGCCACCACCCAGGGGGCGACTACAGATACGCAGTATTTT. Translation gives CATTQGATTDTQYF. The full variable domain, with the rest looked up from reference TRBV15 and TRBJ2-3, is DAMVIQNPRYQVTQFGKPVTLSCSQTLNHNVMYWYQQKSSQAPKLLFHYYDKDFNNEADTPDNFQSRRPNTSFCFLDIRSPGLGDTAMYLCATTQGATTDTQYFGPGTRLTVL.

Only a few counts were recorded for this clonotype. J is TRBJ2-1 and V is TRBV10-2, with TRBD2 identical over 7 bases. The CDR3 totals 14 residues. Germline values: CDR1 WSHSY, CDR2 SAAADI. Losses at the gene ends were 2 bases for V and 9 bases for J; bases not matched to a gene: 7. CDR3 region: CASSEIAGIIEQFF. The CDR3 nucleotides read TGCGCCAGCAGTGAGATAGCGGGTATCATTGAGCAGTTCTTC.

This clonotype was counted between two and nine times. This sequence joins TRBV7-9 and TRBJ2-7, with D possibly TRBD2 on 6 matching bases. The CDR3 loop spans 13 amino acids. The V end was cut by 1 base, the J end by 4 bases, with 8 bases between. Germline V gene sequence: CDR1 SEHNR, CDR2 FQNEAQ (reference sequence). CDR3 DNA sequence: TGTGCCAGCAGCTTAGTTGCGGGGTACGAGCAGTACGTC. It encodes CASSLVAGYEQYV.

This clonotype came up a few times. The gene calls are TRBV7-8 and TRBJ2-5; D unclear. Trimming cost V 5 bases and J 3 bases, with 19 bases left between them. Per the germline V gene, CDR1 is SGHVS and CDR2 is FQNEAQ. This CDR3 region has 16 residues. This chain's CDR3 is CASSLLGDEGKETQYF. In DNA form, the CDR3 reads TGTGCCAGCAGCCTTCTTGGGGATGAAGGAAAAGAGACCCAGTACTTC.

This chain uses TRBV15 with TRBJ2-2; 10 nucleotides agree with TRBD1. Germline trimming cut 5 bases from V and 4 bases from J; bases unmatched to any gene: 7. In germline, CDR1 is LNHNV, CDR2 YYDKDF (reference sequence). There are 16 residues in the CDR3. CDR3 DNA: TGTGCCACCAGCGGAACCGGGACAGGGGTCACCGGGGAGCTGTTTTTT. Translating it yields CATSGTGTGVTGELFF.

This clonotype occurred a few times. This chain joins TRBV27 and TRBJ1-1, with D maybe TRBD1 (6 bases). CDR3 length equals 13 residues. Germline CDR1 MNHEY, CDR2 SMNVEV (reference sequence). Trimming left V 0 bases short and J 10 bases short, with 12 bases between. The CDR3 region has the DNA TGTGCCAGCAGTTTATCAGGGGGGCGCGTAGCTTTCTTT. Protein: CASSLSGGRVAFF.

In its sample, this clonotype was seen a few times. The rearrangement links TRBV20-1 to TRBJ1-2; TRBD1 agrees at 10 bases. The germline gives CDR1 DFQATT, CDR2 SNEGSKA (reference sequence). The CDR3 length is 16 residues. The junction had 12 bases not matched to a gene; V was cut back by 6 bases and J by 2 bases. CDR3 sequence reads: CSAPEGTGEKNYGYTF. The CDR3 DNA reads TGCAGTGCGCCGGAGGGGACAGGGGAAAAGAACTATGGCTACACCTTC.

This clonotype occurred once. The chain's CDR3 is CASSLGGETYGYTF. The DNA of the CDR3 is TGTGCCAGCAGCCTCGGGGGGGAAACCTATGGCTACACCTTC. This sequence joins TRBV7-9 and TRBJ1-2; tentatively, D is TRBD1 (5 bases). CDR1 is SEHNR, CDR2 FQNEAQ, per germline (reference sequence). The ends were cut back, 5 bases at V and 4 bases at J, with 14 bases in the middle. CDR3 length: 14 residues.

The CDR3 loop is CASSLVARANRKLFF. CDR3 DNA: TGTGCCAGCAGCTTGGTAGCCAGGGCTAATCGAAAACTGTTTTTT. This sequence joins TRBV5-5 and TRBJ1-4; D may be TRBD1 (5 bases). Germline V gene lookup returns CDR1 SGHKS and CDR2 YYEKEE (reference sequence). The CDR3 consists of 15 residues. Between the trimmed V and J ends, which lost 0 bases and 10 bases, there was a span of 16 bases. Full variable domain (missing parts from reference TRBV5-5 and TRBJ1-4): DAGVTQSPTHLIKTRGQQVTLRCSPISGHKSVSWYQQVLGQGPQFIFQYYEKEERGRGNFPDRFSARQFPNYSSELNVNALLLGDSALYLCASSLVARANRKLFFGSGTQLSVL.